This T cell receptor (beta chain) stems from a study of blood T cell repertoires in COVID-19. At the level of the study: Acute and convalescent COVID-19 specimens originated in the United States, Italy and Spain. Sources were T cells, B-cell-depleted T cells, or PBMCs; the material itself was cDNA or gDNA.

The CDR3 covers 15 residues. The germline V and J ends were trimmed by 10 bases and 0 bases, with 19 bases remaining between them. The germline V gene has CDR1 MNHNS and CDR2 SASEGT. In the authors' methods: It was from reference gene primer amplification that nucleated cell counts were estimated. The method was immunoSEQ multiplex PCR; TCRdb's version includes in-frame clones alone and lacks a portion of them. D and trimming were read from the DNA, whereas the V and J calls and clone size are those reported in that table. The data contain under 45,000 clones, 78% of them singletons. Sequenced material: peripheral blood. The receptor was derived from a man aged 55 to 70 with acute or convalescent COVID-19. J is TRBJ2-7 and V is TRBV6-1; D is perhaps TRBD1 (5 bases). The DNA of the CDR3 is TGTGCCACCAATTCCCCGTACAGGAACTCCTACGAGCAGTACTTC. Translating gives CATNSPYRNSYEQYF.